Listed below are T cell receptor beta chains from one sample, sequenced in a study of blood T cell repertoires in COVID-19. The table came from immunoSEQ multiplex PCR; TCRdb's copy has only in-frame clones and leaves some out. The sample carries more than 150,000 clones, about nine tenths recorded once. The sample was peripheral blood. The receptor source for this set is a man in his forties or fifties with acute or convalescent COVID-19. Both conserved end residues are part of each CDR3. The D gene is left open where the match is weak. Clone size is not always given. Where it is, it says once, few, many or a class for expanded clones.

J: TRBJ2-7; V: TRBV7-8; D: TRBD1; size: NA; CDR3: CASSSLPGQGAEEQYF; DNA: TGTGCCAGCAGCTCATTGCCGGGACAGGGGGCTGAAGAGCAGTACTTC
J: TRBJ1-6; V: TRBV27; D: TRBD1; size: NA; CDR3: CASSSLGTAFYNSPLHF; DNA: TGTGCCAGCAGTTCCCTCGGGACAGCCTTTTATAATTCACCCCTCCACTTT
J: TRBJ2-3; V: TRBV5-4; D: NA; size: NA; CDR3: CASSLYVRDTQYF; DNA: TGTGCCAGCAGCTTATATGTTCGAGATACGCAGTATTTT
J: TRBJ2-3; V: TRBV6-6; D: NA; size: NA; CDR3: CASSLGQNTDTQYF; DNA: TGTGCCAGCAGTCTCGGACAGAATACAGATACGCAGTATTTT
J: TRBJ1-1; V: TRBV18; D: NA; size: NA; CDR3: CASSPKSPSGWTEAFF; DNA: TGTGCCAGCTCACCAAAGTCACCCTCGGGGTGGACTGAAGCTTTCTTT
J: TRBJ2-7; V: TRBV30; D: TRBD1; size: NA; CDR3: CAWTPPRGPYYEQYF; DNA: TGTGCCTGGACACCTCCCAGGGGGCCCTACTACGAGCAGTACTTC
J: TRBJ2-2; V: TRBV14; D: TRBD1; size: NA; CDR3: CASSGTVTGELFF; DNA: TGTGCCAGCAGCGGGACAGTTACCGGGGAGCTGTTTTTT
J: TRBJ1-1; V: TRBV4-1; D: TRBD1; size: NA; CDR3: CASSKTGGGTEAFF; DNA: TGCGCCAGCAGCAAAACAGGGGGTGGAACTGAAGCTTTCTTT
J: TRBJ1-1; V: TRBV10-3; D: TRBD1; size: NA; CDR3: CAISGYRGEDTEAFF; DNA: TGTGCCATCAGTGGGTACAGGGGAGAGGACACTGAAGCTTTCTTT
J: TRBJ2-5; V: TRBV23-1; D: TRBD1; size: NA; CDR3: CASSQSGQGSETQYF; DNA: TGCGCCAGCAGTCAATCGGGACAGGGGTCAGAGACCCAGTACTTC
J: TRBJ2-2; V: TRBV27; D: NA; size: NA; CDR3: CASSFSRTGELFF; DNA: TGTGCCAGCAGTTTCTCTCGCACCGGGGAGCTGTTTTTT
J: TRBJ1-1; V: TRBV5-1; D: NA; size: NA; CDR3: CASRVKTGLTEAFF; DNA: TGCGCCAGCAGAGTAAAGACAGGTCTCACTGAAGCTTTCTTT
J: TRBJ2-2; V: TRBV11-2; D: NA; size: NA; CDR3: CASSPETGELFF; DNA: TGTGCCAGCAGCCCAGAAACCGGGGAGCTGTTTTTT
J: TRBJ2-5; V: TRBV5-1; D: NA; size: NA; CDR3: CASSTQDSRETQYF; DNA: TGCGCCAGCAGCACCCAGGACAGTAGGGAGACCCAGTACTTC
J: TRBJ2-1; V: TRBV4-2; D: TRBD2; size: NA; CDR3: CASSQSGTSGYNEQFF; DNA: TGTGCCAGCAGCCAATCCGGGACTAGCGGATACAATGAGCAGTTCTTC
J: TRBJ2-2; V: TRBV9; D: NA; size: NA; CDR3: CASSTRQNGELFF; DNA: TGTGCCAGCAGCACCCGACAGAACGGGGAGCTGTTTTTT
J: TRBJ1-2; V: TRBV6-1; D: NA; size: NA; CDR3: CASSDINRNYGYTF; DNA: TGTGCCAGCAGTGATATTAACCGGAACTATGGCTACACCTTC
J: TRBJ1-2; V: TRBV5-4; D: TRBD1; size: once; CDR3: CASSSPDRGLGGYTF; DNA: TGTGCCAGCAGCTCACCGGACAGGGGGCTAGGTGGCTACACCTTC
J: TRBJ2-3; V: TRBV5-4; D: NA; size: NA; CDR3: CASTPGYQTDTQYF; DNA: TGTGCCAGCACCCCAGGGTACCAAACAGATACGCAGTATTTT
J: TRBJ1-2; V: TRBV9; D: NA; size: NA; CDR3: CASAPRQYFYGYTF; DNA: TGTGCCAGCGCGCCGAGACAGTACTTCTATGGCTACACCTTC
J: TRBJ2-4; V: TRBV19; D: NA; size: once; CDR3: CASSSWTEAAKNIQYF; DNA: TGTGCCAGTAGTAGCTGGACAGAGGCAGCCAAAAACATTCAGTACTTC
J: TRBJ1-5; V: TRBV27; D: NA; size: NA; CDR3: CASSLSRGANQPQHF; DNA: TGTGCCAGCAGTTTATCTCGGGGGGCGAATCAGCCCCAGCATTTT